The entry that follows covers one T cell receptor beta chain sequence. Produced via immunoSEQ multiplex PCR; TCRdb's table is partial and in-frame only. Of tens of thousands of clones in the sample, more than 60% were seen once. Germline V CDR1 and CDR2: SGHTA, FQGNSA. The V end was cut by 2 bases, the J end by 6 bases, with 6 bases between. This CDR3 contains 12 residues. As input for TCR beta libraries, around 2 micrograms of genomic DNA came from cryopreserved PBMCs. This entry belongs to a study of cytotoxic CD8 clonotypes in ibrutinib-treated CLL. Study background: Sample averages reached about 250,000 productive templates and 80,000 to 100,000 productive rearrangements.

The TCR was taken from a human donor with chronic lymphocytic leukemia. The sequences come from PBMCs, collected after 12 months of ibrutinib treatment. The rearrangement joins TRBV7-2 to TRBJ2-3; D uncertain. CDR3 amino acids: CASSLNMDTQYF. The CDR3 nucleotides are TGTGCCAGCAGCTTAAACATGGATACGCAGTATTTT.